The rows below give T cell receptor beta chains drawn from one sample of a study of T cells in Graves' hyperthyroidism and ophthalmopathy. From the multiplex PCR reads, TCRdb called clonotypes with MiXCR, one entry per CDR3 protein. The table includes 500,000 to 600,000 distinct CDR3 sequences, about 20% detected once. Sequenced input: blood. Every receptor here comes from a man in his forties with Graves' ophthalmopathy. Both conserved end residues are part of each CDR3. A D gene is named only where the DNA matches it firmly. The size field is filled for only some rows; it gives once, few, many or a size class.

J: TRBJ1-1
size: many
D: .
V: TRBV6-1
CDR3: CATYERGYKLAFF
DNA: TGTGCCACCTACGAAAGGGGTTACAAGCTGGCTTTCTTT

J: TRBJ1-1
size: many
D: .
V: TRBV6-5
CDR3: CASSYSGRTLSGSTEAFF
DNA: TGTGCCAGCAGTTACTCAGGCAGGACTTTAAGCGGCTCCACTGAAGCTTTCTTT

J: TRBJ1-5
size: few
D: TRBD1
V: TRBV7-9
CDR3: CASSGGQVYSNQPQHF
DNA: TGTGCCAGCAGTGGGGGACAGGTTTATAGCAATCAGCCCCAGCATTTT

J: TRBJ1-5
size: .
D: .
V: TRBV2
CDR3: CASRPPGRSYSNQPQHF
DNA: TGTGCCAGCCGGCCACCGGGACGCTCCTATAGCAATCAGCCCCAGCATTTT

J: TRBJ2-4
size: .
D: .
V: TRBV7-9
CDR3: CASSLSSAITNIQYF
DNA: TGTGCCAGCAGCTTATCTTCGGCTATAACTAACATTCAGTACTTC

J: TRBJ2-7
size: .
D: TRBD2
V: TRBV4-2
CDR3: CASSQERSGRKEQYF
DNA: TGTGCCAGCAGCCAAGAGAGAAGCGGGAGAAAAGAGCAGTACTTC

J: TRBJ2-5
size: few
D: TRBD1
V: TRBV5-1
CDR3: CASSLGQVAQETQYF
DNA: TGCGCCAGCAGCCTGGGACAGGTCGCCCAAGAGACCCAGTACTTC

J: TRBJ2-1
size: .
D: .
V: TRBV9
CDR3: CASSEPWVNEQFF
DNA: TGTGCCAGCAGCGAGCCTTGGGTCAATGAGCAGTTCTTC

J: TRBJ2-5
size: many
D: .
V: TRBV2
CDR3: CASRRTAQETQYF
DNA: TGTGCCAGCAGAAGGACAGCCCAAGAGACCCAGTACTTC

J: TRBJ2-7
size: few
D: TRBD1
V: TRBV5-1
CDR3: CASSPGQGDDEQYF
DNA: TGCGCCAGCAGCCCGGGACAGGGCGACGACGAGCAGTACTTC

J: TRBJ2-5
size: .
D: TRBD2
V: TRBV30
CDR3: CAWGKGLAEETQYF
DNA: TGTGCCTGGGGCAAAGGACTAGCGGAAGAGACCCAGTACTTC

J: TRBJ2-5
size: .
D: TRBD2
V: TRBV20-1
CDR3: CSARDPAGTSSETQYF
DNA: TGCAGTGCTAGAGATCCGGCCGGGACTAGTTCCGAGACCCAGTACTTC

J: TRBJ2-3
size: many
D: .
V: TRBV5-1
CDR3: CASSLERDDTQYF
DNA: TGCGCCAGCAGCTTGGAACGGGATGATACGCAGTATTTT

J: TRBJ1-1
size: .
D: TRBD1
V: TRBV6-1
CDR3: CASSDTTGTGEPFF
DNA: TGTGCCAGCAGTGACACTACCGGGACAGGGGAGCCTTTCTTT

J: TRBJ2-5
size: .
D: .
V: TRBV5-1
CDR3: CASSLGGRETQNF
DNA: TGCGCCAGCAGCCTGGGGGGAAGAGAGACCCAGAACTTC

J: TRBJ2-3
size: once
D: .
V: TRBV6-6
CDR3: CASSYSGALASTDTQYF
DNA: TGTGCCAGCAGTTACTCGGGGGCCTTGGCTAGCACAGATACGCAGTATTTT

J: TRBJ2-1
size: many
D: TRBD2
V: TRBV13
CDR3: CASSNQREARYNEQFF
DNA: TGTGCCAGCAGCAATCAGCGGGAGGCCCGTTACAATGAGCAGTTCTTC

J: TRBJ2-1
size: .
D: TRBD2
V: TRBV28
CDR3: CASIAGGVGNEQFF
DNA: TGTGCCAGCATCGCGGGGGGCGTTGGGAATGAGCAGTTCTTC

J: TRBJ2-7
size: few
D: .
V: TRBV5-4
CDR3: CASSIKGSVIEQYF
DNA: TGTGCCAGCAGCATCAAGGGGTCGGTAATTGAGCAGTACTTC

J: TRBJ1-6
size: .
D: TRBD1
V: TRBV9
CDR3: CASSATGTGYSPLHF
DNA: TGTGCCAGCAGCGCCACCGGGACAGGGTACTCACCCCTCCACTTT

J: TRBJ1-1
size: .
D: .
V: TRBV25-1
CDR3: CASPLSEGGTEAFF
DNA: TGTGCCAGCCCCTTAAGTGAGGGCGGCACTGAAGCTTTCTTT

J: TRBJ1-6
size: many
D: TRBD1
V: TRBV11-2
CDR3: CASSFGQGGLTLHF
DNA: TGTGCCAGCAGCTTCGGACAGGGTGGGTTGACCCTCCACTTT

J: TRBJ2-5
size: many
D: TRBD1
V: TRBV18
CDR3: CASSPRTGARETQYF
DNA: TGTGCCAGCTCACCAAGGACAGGGGCCCGGGAGACCCAGTACTTC

J: TRBJ1-1
size: few
D: .
V: TRBV5-1
CDR3: CASSSMGDTEAFF
DNA: TGCGCCAGCAGCTCCATGGGGGACACTGAAGCTTTCTTT

J: TRBJ1-6
size: many
D: TRBD1
V: TRBV28
CDR3: CASQGAANSPLHF
DNA: TGTGCCAGCCAGGGGGCGGCAAATTCACCCCTCCACTTT

J: TRBJ2-4
size: .
D: TRBD2
V: TRBV7-6
CDR3: CASSWVLERGEMAKNIQYF
DNA: TGTGCCAGCAGCTGGGTACTTGAGCGGGGGGAGATGGCCAAAAACATTCAGTACTTC

J: TRBJ2-1
size: many
D: .
V: TRBV2
CDR3: CARPGPKGNEQFF
DNA: TGTGCCAGACCGGGACCTAAGGGCAATGAGCAGTTCTTC

J: TRBJ2-2
size: .
D: .
V: TRBV12-3/TRBV12-4
CDR3: CAGGRGPNTGELFF
DNA: TGTGCCGGGGGAAGAGGCCCGAACACCGGGGAGCTGTTTTTT

J: TRBJ2-3
size: .
D: .
V: TRBV20-1
CDR3: CSVIAVGLPTDTQYF
DNA: TGCAGTGTCATCGCGGTGGGGCTCCCCACAGATACGCAGTATTTT

J: TRBJ1-4
size: few
D: .
V: TRBV29-1
CDR3: CSVVGNEKLFF
DNA: TGCAGCGTTGTGGGGAATGAAAAACTGTTTTTT

J: TRBJ2-7
size: many
D: TRBD2
V: TRBV9
CDR3: CASSVDGGFNEQYF
DNA: TGTGCCAGCAGCGTAGACGGGGGGTTCAACGAGCAGTACTTC

J: TRBJ1-1
size: few
D: .
V: TRBV11-2
CDR3: CASSLDPYRGINTEAFF
DNA: TGTGCCAGCAGCTTAGATCCCTACCGGGGCATAAACACTGAAGCTTTCTTT

J: TRBJ1-1
size: many
D: TRBD1
V: TRBV3-1
CDR3: CASSSDRASTEAFF
DNA: TGTGCCAGCAGCTCAGACAGGGCTAGCACTGAAGCTTTCTTT

J: TRBJ2-3
size: few
D: .
V: TRBV30
CDR3: CAWSDSNTQYF
DNA: TGTGCCTGGAGTGACTCGAATACGCAGTATTTT

J: TRBJ1-1
size: .
D: TRBD1
V: TRBV27
CDR3: CASSFGQGGSTEAFF
DNA: TGTGCCAGCAGTTTCGGACAGGGGGGTAGCACTGAAGCTTTCTTT

J: TRBJ1-1
size: .
D: .
V: TRBV2
CDR3: CASSSRETSMNTEAFF
DNA: TGTGCCAGCAGTTCGAGGGAGACTAGTATGAACACTGAAGCTTTCTTT

J: TRBJ2-1
size: many
D: .
V: TRBV11-2
CDR3: CASSLRRSPTPTGQFF
DNA: TGTGCCAGCAGCTTACGACGGTCGCCGACCCCAACTGGGCAGTTCTTC

J: TRBJ2-7
size: few
D: .
V: TRBV27
CDR3: CASSLVGQGVYEQYF
DNA: TGTGCCAGCAGTTTAGTGGGGCAGGGTGTCTACGAGCAGTACTTC

J: TRBJ2-5
size: few
D: .
V: TRBV5-4
CDR3: CASSLKLEETQYF
DNA: TGTGCCAGCAGCTTGAAGCTGGAAGAGACCCAGTACTTC

J: TRBJ1-5
size: .
D: .
V: TRBV20-1
CDR3: CSARDGTANQPQHF
DNA: TGCAGTGCTAGAGATGGCACAGCAAATCAGCCCCAGCATTTT

J: TRBJ2-7
size: many
D: .
V: TRBV6-2/TRBV6-3
CDR3: CASRDGTPPSYEQYF
DNA: TGTGCCAGCAGGGACGGGACACCGCCTTCCTACGAGCAGTACTTC

J: TRBJ1-2
size: few
D: .
V: TRBV18
CDR3: CASSPPGLRNYGYTF
DNA: TGTGCCAGCTCACCCCCTGGGCTGCGAAACTATGGCTACACCTTC

J: TRBJ2-1
size: few
D: TRBD1
V: TRBV11-2
CDR3: CASSQGAWDEQFF
DNA: TGTGCCAGCAGCCAGGGGGCTTGGGATGAGCAGTTCTTC